A single sample is the source of the 2 T cell receptor beta chains below, sequenced in a study of T cell responses to AZD1222 COVID-19 vaccine. TCRdb keeps only in-frame clones here, not all; method: immunoSEQ multiplex PCR. The table lists about 63,000 clones, about 83% of them singletons, with about 6% in the top ten. This specimen consisted of peripheral blood, obtained 28 days after the second AZD1222 dose. The receptors shown here come from an adult who received the AZD1222 COVID-19 vaccine.

The chain is built from TRBV19 and TRBJ1-3; no clear D. The CDR3 length is 16 residues. Deletions cut 4 bases from V and 0 bases from J, with 13 bases between. Germline V gives CDR1 LNHDA, CDR2 SQIVND (reference sequence). CDR3 protein: CASSSAWGSSGNTIYF. The DNA for the CDR3 is TGTGCCAGTAGTAGCGCATGGGGATCCTCTGGAAACACCATATATTTT.

The chain couples TRBV9 to TRBJ2-3; 9 bases fit TRBD1. Germline CDR1 and CDR2: SGDLS and YYNGEE. The V segment lost 7 bases and the J segment 2 bases; nucleotides outside the gene matches: 5. This CDR3 has 14 amino acids. In DNA, the CDR3 is TGTGCCAGCCGGGGGACAGGGTTCACAGATACGCAGTATTTT. Translated: CASRGTGFTDTQYF.